The rows below give T cell receptor beta chains drawn from one sample of a study of blood T cell repertoires in COVID-19. The repertoire was sequenced with immunoSEQ multiplex PCR; TCRdb's copy has only in-frame clones and lacks some. The sample holds about 54,000 clones, about 87% seen once. The material sequenced was peripheral blood. All receptors come from a man aged 35-49 years with COVID-19, enrolled during active disease. The conserved cysteine and the conserved F or W are not part of the CDR3 here. The order of the fields is V gene, clone size, J gene, D gene, CDR3 protein. A D gene is named only where the DNA matches it firmly. Size tells how often a clone was seen (once, few, many) or the class of an expanded clone, and some rows leave it out.

V gene: TRBV5-1
clone size: NA
J gene: TRBJ2-5
D gene: NA
CDR3 protein: ASSLQGQETQY

V gene: TRBV25-1
clone size: NA
J gene: TRBJ2-1
D gene: TRBD2
CDR3 protein: ASRASGDYNEQF

V gene: TRBV7-2
clone size: NA
J gene: TRBJ2-1
D gene: TRBD2
CDR3 protein: ASSSVAGVGNEQF

V gene: TRBV5-1
clone size: NA
J gene: TRBJ2-7
D gene: TRBD1
CDR3 protein: ASSPTGTGDEQY

V gene: TRBV28
clone size: NA
J gene: TRBJ2-1
D gene: TRBD2
CDR3 protein: ASSSSTSGSRNEQF

V gene: TRBV5-8
clone size: NA
J gene: TRBJ2-7
D gene: NA
CDR3 protein: ASSLWLRGSYEQY

V gene: TRBV15
clone size: NA
J gene: TRBJ2-5
D gene: NA
CDR3 protein: ATSRGRAQETQY

V gene: TRBV19
clone size: NA
J gene: TRBJ1-5
D gene: NA
CDR3 protein: ASQDRTPISNQPQH

V gene: TRBV23-1
clone size: NA
J gene: TRBJ1-6
D gene: NA
CDR3 protein: ASSQSGGRGGSYNSPLH

V gene: TRBV19
clone size: NA
J gene: TRBJ1-5
D gene: TRBD1
CDR3 protein: ASSIKTGGNQPQH

V gene: TRBV10-1
clone size: NA
J gene: TRBJ1-2
D gene: NA
CDR3 protein: ASSPTGNYGYT

V gene: TRBV29-1
clone size: few
J gene: TRBJ2-5
D gene: NA
CDR3 protein: SVEFIQETQY

V gene: TRBV9
clone size: NA
J gene: TRBJ1-2
D gene: NA
CDR3 protein: ASSADTVYGYT

V gene: TRBV12-3/TRBV12-4
clone size: few
J gene: TRBJ1-1
D gene: TRBD1
CDR3 protein: ASTDPGQGAF